A single sample gave rise to the 8 T cell receptor beta chains below, sequenced in a study of cytomegalovirus exposure and HLA in healthy donors. This PCR relied on a set of 60 Vbeta primers and 13 Jbeta primers. Profiled with immunoSEQ multiplex PCR; TCRdb holds only in-frame clones, not every one. In the table there are 130,000 or so clones, about three quarters of which are singletons. Sequencing used PBMCs. These receptors were taken from a man aged 40-55 years in good health and CMV-seropositive.

This rearrangement joins TRBV6-1 to TRBJ1-1, with TRBD1 as a possible D gene (5 bases). V lost 6 bases to trimming and J lost 1 base, with 15 bases between them. CDR1 is MNHNS and CDR2 is SASEGT in the germline V gene. This CDR3 is built from 15 residues. CDR3 sequence (DNA): TGTGCCAGCAGCGCCTACCCTACAGGGAACACTGAAGCTTTCTTT. It is translated as CASSAYPTGNTEAFF.

This chain connects TRBV7-2 to TRBJ2-6; 7 nucleotides line up with TRBD1. Germline assignment: CDR1 SGHTA and CDR2 FQGNSA. The CDR3 length is 18 residues. V dropped 5 bases and J dropped 0; count of bases not matched to a gene: 10. The CDR3 bases are TGTGCCAGCAGCCCGTGGACAGGAGTGGGCTCTGGGGCCAACGTCCTGACTTTC. This translates into CASSPWTGVGSGANVLTF.

The chain joins TRBV10-3 to TRBJ1-5; 7 nucleotides align to TRBD1. With 6 bases clipped from V and 4 bases from J, the junction kept 6 bases outside the gene matches. Germline loops: CDR1 ENHRY, CDR2 SYGVKD. The CDR3 covers 14 residues. The CDR3 DNA follows: TGTGCCATCAGCTCGGGACAGCAGAATCAGCCCCAGCATTTT. Its translation is CAISSGQQNQPQHF.

The CDR3 region is CASSSPSTGPRTSPLHF. In DNA form, the CDR3 reads TGTGCCAGCAGCTCACCCTCTACAGGACCACGAACGTCACCCCTCCACTTT. The chain carries TRBV7-8 and TRBJ1-6, with D possibly TRBD1 on 5 matching bases. The CDR3 contains 17 residues. From germline, CDR1 is SGHVS and CDR2 FQNEAQ. V lost 4 bases and J lost 10, with 23 bases in between.

This clone was detected only a few times. CDR3 DNA: TGTGCCAGCAGTTACTTGGACAGGGCTCTTTATGAAGCTTTCTTT. It yields the protein CASSYLDRALYEAFF. The V and J genes are TRBV27 and TRBJ1-1; 8 nucleotides agree with TRBD1. CDR3 length equals 15 residues. CDR1 MNHEY and CDR2 SMNVEV come from the germline V gene (reference sequence). The V and J ends lost 4 bases and 7 bases, in that order; junction bases with no gene match: 11.

The chain recombines TRBV6-5 with TRBJ1-1, with D perhaps TRBD1 (5 bases). Trimming cost V 5 bases and J 4 bases, with 14 bases left between them. Germline V CDR1 and CDR2: MNHEY, SVGAGI. The CDR3 runs 14 residues. CDR3 nucleotide sequence: TGTGCCAGCAGTCATGCGTGGGGCGGCACTGAAGCTTTCTTT. It specifies CASSHAWGGTEAFF.

This sequence joins TRBV7-2 and TRBJ2-7; TRBD2 matches 10 bases. Per germline, CDR1 SGHTA and CDR2 FQGNSA. The J segment lost 9 bases and the V segment lost 5 bases, leaving 13 bases of the junction unmatched. This CDR3 comprises 15 residues. The CDR3 is CASSPASGGLEGQYF. The CDR3 DNA reads as TGTGCCAGCAGCCCAGCTAGCGGGGGCCTGGAGGGGCAGTACTTC.

This clone was detected a few times. This chain joins TRBV27 and TRBJ1-6; maybe TRBD1 (6 bases). Trimming cost V 4 bases and J 8 bases, with 15 bases left between them. Looked up from germline, CDR1 is MNHEY and CDR2 is SMNVEV (reference sequence). The CDR3 covers 15 residues. The CDR3: CASSSPDRPDSPLHF. The CDR3 region has the DNA TGTGCCAGCAGTTCTCCCGACAGGCCTGATTCACCCCTCCACTTT.